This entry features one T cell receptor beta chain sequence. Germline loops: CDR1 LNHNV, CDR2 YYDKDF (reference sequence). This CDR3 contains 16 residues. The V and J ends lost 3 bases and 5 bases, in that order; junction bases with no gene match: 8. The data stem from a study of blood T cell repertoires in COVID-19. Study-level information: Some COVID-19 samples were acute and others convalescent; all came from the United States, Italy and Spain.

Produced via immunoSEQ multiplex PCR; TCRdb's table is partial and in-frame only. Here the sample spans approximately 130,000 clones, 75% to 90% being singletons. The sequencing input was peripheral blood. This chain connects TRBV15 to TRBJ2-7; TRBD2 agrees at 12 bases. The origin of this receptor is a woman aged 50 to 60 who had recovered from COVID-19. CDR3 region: CATSSRLAGAQDEQYF. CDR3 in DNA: TGTGCCACCAGCAGCCGACTAGCGGGAGCTCAGGACGAGCAGTACTTC.